This paragraph covers one T cell receptor beta chain sequence. This clone was counted between two and nine times. The antigen it recognizes is unknown. No clone much larger than this one lies a single base away; base qualities are absent. These data belong to a study of beta chain features in type 1 diabetes (dated by TCRdb to the late 2010s). Concerning the study at large: No differences in mean age, gender distribution, total cell number or subset yield were found between patients and healthy donors. Regulatory and stem cell-like memory subsets were obtained from only 8 patients and roughly 8 healthy donors, while naive and central memory subsets were obtained from all 30 or so donors. In the study, recently diagnosed type 1 diabetes patients and matched healthy donors were compared on the TCRB repertoires of their sorted circulating CD4+ T cell subsets. A total of some 110 million sorted cells were examined across all samples, and a strong correlation was observed between cell number per subset and RNA yield. Broad study findings and their caveats: Because cDNA was sequenced instead of genomic DNA, highly expressing activated cells could be over-represented, though the groups showed no difference in activation or CD3 levels. Fewer insertions and more nucleotide deletions at VDJ recombination sites were observed in patients with type 1 diabetes, implying thymic rearrangement abnormalities. In all four CD4+ subsets, TCRB CDR3 length was moderately but significantly shorter in type 1 diabetes patients. Because the HLA sub-analyses included only small numbers of individuals, any influence of HLA type on TCRB rearrangement was left unresolved. The naive, central memory and regulatory TCRB repertoires appeared to resemble one another more closely among patients than among healthy donors. Shorter templates might have been favored by PCR, but patient and control samples were amplified and corrected together, so both groups would have been affected equally by any skew.

Each donor gave one peripheral blood draw, around 100 mL on average, collected into heparinised tubes. Naive, central memory, regulatory and stem cell-like memory CD4+ T cells were sorted on a BD FACSAria II using a panel including CD45RO, CCR7, CD25, CD127, CD95 and CD27. A purity above 98% was achieved for all sorted populations. PBMCs were separated immediately by Lymphoprep density gradient centrifugation and were stained directly, without being cultured. So that batch effects would be minimized, each experiment stained and sorted samples in pairs, pairing one healthy donor with one patient. All of the isolated RNA was reverse transcribed with the High Capacity cDNA Reverse Transcription Kit, so expressed TCRB transcripts were sequenced. Naive, central memory and regulatory T cell samples underwent deep immunoSEQ sequencing, averaging roughly 3.3 million total reads per sample. Sorted cells were lysed in RLT buffer, and RNA was extracted using DNase-treated RNeasy Micro or Mini kits according to cell number. Each cell subset was processed separately to prevent cross-contamination, with patient and healthy donor samples processed together. TCRB sequences were amplified from cDNA with the immunoSEQ multiplex PCR, producing 87-bp fragments spanning the CDR3 region. Sequencing of the amplicons was performed on the Illumina HiSeq platform. On the authors' methods: Synthetic template baselines were used to correct PCR bias computationally, reads within Hamming distance 2 were collapsed together, and singletons that could not be merged were discarded. By aligning reads against IMGT, V, D and J genes, CDR3 length, and insertions or deletions at six rearrangement sites were assigned. Within each subset, clonotype counts were normalized to sorted cell number, after which true diversity and Gini coefficients were computed with the tcR R package. Repertoire sharing was quantified using the overlap coefficient calculated on TCRB nucleotide sequences. As a proxy for the pre-selection repertoire, out-of-frame TCRB sequences from naive cells were analyzed. TCRdb took this table from immuneACCESS and kept in-frame rearrangements with V and J called. Such tables lack part of the clones; where checked against another copy, unresolved V genes explain under half of the gap, and the rest is unexplained. From that table come the V and J calls and clone size; the DNA was used to work out D and trimming. The sample table records about 930,000 clones; 17% of these occur just once. Around 0.02% of the sample is taken by the ten largest.

V and J lose 3 bases and 9 bases, and a span of 6 bases separates them. The germline V gene specifies SNHLY as CDR1 and FYNNEI as CDR2. Reading from cysteine to phenylalanine, the CDR3 counts 11 amino acids. Of the read, only the CDR3 DNA is kept; its 33 bases are in frame from base 1. The source is a woman between 18 and 29 years old in good health. Specimen: naive CD4+ T cells from blood. This sample's cell subset or site label indicates: true naive CD4+ T cells. The chain couples TRBV2 to TRBJ1-5, with an unclear D gene assignment. The CDR3 region: CASSDRGPQHF. The nucleotide sequence is given as TGTGCCAGCAGTGATCGTGGGCCCCAGCATTTT.